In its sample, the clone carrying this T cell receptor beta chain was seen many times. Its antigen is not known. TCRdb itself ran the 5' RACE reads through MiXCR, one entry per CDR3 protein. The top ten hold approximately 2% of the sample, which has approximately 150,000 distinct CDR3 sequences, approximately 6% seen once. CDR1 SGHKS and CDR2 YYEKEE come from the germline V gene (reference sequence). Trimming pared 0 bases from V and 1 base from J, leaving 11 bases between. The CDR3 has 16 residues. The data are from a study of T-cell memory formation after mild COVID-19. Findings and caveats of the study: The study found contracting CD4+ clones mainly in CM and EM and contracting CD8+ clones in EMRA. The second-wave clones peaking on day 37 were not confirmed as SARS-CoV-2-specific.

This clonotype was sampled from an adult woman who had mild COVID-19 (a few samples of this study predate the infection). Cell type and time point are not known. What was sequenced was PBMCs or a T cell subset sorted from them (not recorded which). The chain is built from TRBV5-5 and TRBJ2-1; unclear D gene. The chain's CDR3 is CASSLAAVYSYNEQFF. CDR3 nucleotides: TGTGCCAGCAGCTTGGCCGCAGTTTATTCCTACAATGAGCAGTTCTTC. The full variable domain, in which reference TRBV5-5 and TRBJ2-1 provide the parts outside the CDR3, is DAGVTQSPTHLIKTRGQQVTLRCSPISGHKSVSWYQQVLGQGPQFIFQYYEKEERGRGNFPDRFSARQFPNYSSELNVNALLLGDSALYLCASSLAAVYSYNEQFFGPGTRLTVL.